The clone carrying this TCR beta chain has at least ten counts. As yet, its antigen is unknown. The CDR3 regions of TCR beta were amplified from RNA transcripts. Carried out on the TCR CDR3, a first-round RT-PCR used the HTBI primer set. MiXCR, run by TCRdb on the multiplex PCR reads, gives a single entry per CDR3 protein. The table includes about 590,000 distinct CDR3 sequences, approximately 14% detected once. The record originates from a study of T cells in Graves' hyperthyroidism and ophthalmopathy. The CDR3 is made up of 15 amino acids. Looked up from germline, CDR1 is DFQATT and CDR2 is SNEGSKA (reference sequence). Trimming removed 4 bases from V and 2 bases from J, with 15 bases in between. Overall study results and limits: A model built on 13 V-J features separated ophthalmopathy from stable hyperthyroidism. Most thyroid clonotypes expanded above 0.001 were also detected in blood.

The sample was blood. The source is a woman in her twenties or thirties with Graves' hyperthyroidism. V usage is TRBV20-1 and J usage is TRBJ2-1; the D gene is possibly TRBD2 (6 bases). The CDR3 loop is CSANFGTATYNEQFF. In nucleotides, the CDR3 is TGCAGTGCTAATTTCGGGACTGCAACCTACAATGAGCAGTTCTTC.